The T cell receptor beta chain under discussion was sequenced for a study of blood T cells in healthy people across ages. Germline V lookup: CDR1 MNHEY, CDR2 SVGAGI. CDR3 length: 13 amino acids. PCR was performed a second time for roughly 7 to 12 cycles using a sample-barcoded 5' primer and a J-beta primer mix. TCRdb re-derived calls from the 5' RACE reads in MiXCR, one entry per CDR3 protein. The table shows about 1.1 million distinct CDR3 sequences, with roughly two fifths occurring only once. As regards this clonotype: The junction shows a germline mismatch at one end, possibly a read error.

Source material: blood. The source of this sequence is a man younger than 35 in good health. The V gene is TRBV6-5, the J gene TRBJ1-1; D ambiguous. DNA for the CDR3: TGTGTCAGCAGTTACTCCCCGAACACTGAAGCTTTCTTT. Its protein is CVSSYSPNTEAFF.